Included here is one T cell receptor (beta chain) sequence, with context. The study ran its PCR with 60 Vbeta and 13 Jbeta primers. Profiled with immunoSEQ multiplex PCR; TCRdb holds only in-frame clones, not every one. The sample data list under 200,000 clones. The data were taken from a study of cytomegalovirus exposure and HLA in healthy donors. Study at large: The study's early data release held 80 million to 95 million unique TCRs from HLA-typed donors.

CDR3 length: 15 amino acids. The germline V gene encodes CDR1 SGHTA and CDR2 FQGNSA. V was cut by 5 bases and J by 8 bases, with 18 bases left in between. The TCR sequence derives from a man between 25 and 39 years old in good health and CMV-seronegative. The chain joins TRBV7-2 to TRBJ1-4, with D hard to call. What was sequenced was PBMCs. CDR3 protein: CASSPQLTLLEKLFF. DNA of the CDR3: TGTGCCAGCAGCCCCCAGTTGACACTTTTAGAAAAACTGTTTTTT.